Listed below are T cell receptor beta chains from one sample, sequenced in a study of human thymus T cells. The repertoire was sequenced with immunoSEQ multiplex PCR; TCRdb's copy has only in-frame clones and lacks some. Of about 130,000 clones listed, just under 95% are singletons. Sequencing was performed on thymus tissue. These receptors were obtained from a boy under two years old with a congenital heart defect but otherwise immunologically healthy. CDR3s include the opening cysteine and the closing phenylalanine or tryptophan. The order of the fields is J gene, clone size, V gene, D gene, CDR3 DNA, CDR3 protein. The D gene is left open where the match is weak. Size is stated for part of the rows, as once, few or many counts, or as a class when the clone is expanded.

TRBJ2-3 | NA | TRBV4-1 | TRBD1 | TGCGCCAGCAGCCTAACCGGACAGGCTAGCACAGATACGCAGTATTTT | CASSLTGQASTDTQYF
TRBJ1-5 | once | TRBV12-5 | TRBD1 | TGTGCTAGTGGTTTGACAACCGGGACAGGGTGCGTGGAGAATCAGCCCCAGCATTTT | CASGLTTGTGCVENQPQHF
TRBJ2-1 | NA | TRBV7-9 | TRBD1 | TGTGCCAGCAGCTTTATGGGGAAACAGGGGACGGATGAGCAGTTCTTC | CASSFMGKQGTDEQFF
TRBJ2-1 | NA | TRBV14 | NA | TGTGCCAGCAGCCAAGATAAGTTGCGGGCCCCTGGGAATGAGCAGTTCTTC | CASSQDKLRAPGNEQFF
TRBJ2-2 | NA | TRBV28 | TRBD1 | TGTGCCAGCAGCTGGACAGGGGAAACCTATCCGGGGGCCGGGGAGCTGTTTTTT | CASSWTGETYPGAGELFF
TRBJ2-1 | NA | TRBV14 | TRBD2 | TGTGCCAGCAGCCCTCGACTAGCGGGGGGATTCTACAATGAGCAGTTCTTC | CASSPRLAGGFYNEQFF
TRBJ2-5 | NA | TRBV5-4 | NA | TGTGCCAGCAGCGGCCCCACGGGGGCCGGAGAGACCCAGTACTTC | CASSGPTGAGETQYF
TRBJ2-7 | NA | TRBV7-2 | NA | TGTGCCAGCAGCCCCGGGTCGAGAGTTCCGGAGGAGCAGTACTTC | CASSPGSRVPEEQYF
TRBJ2-2 | NA | TRBV5-1 | NA | TGCGCCAGCAGCTTAGTCGGGGAGTCCACCGGGGAGCTGTTTTTT | CASSLVGESTGELFF
TRBJ2-2 | NA | TRBV4-2 | NA | TGTGCCAGCAGCCAAGTTGGAGGACCCGACACCGGGGAGCTGTTTTTT | CASSQVGGPDTGELFF
TRBJ2-5 | NA | TRBV27 | TRBD2 | TGTGCCAGCAGTTCAACGACTAGCGGGGGAAGGGAGACCCAGTACTTC | CASSSTTSGGRETQYF
TRBJ1-6 | NA | TRBV11-2 | TRBD1 | TGTGCCAGCAGCTCCGCCGGGACAGGGAACAATTCACCCCTCCACTTT | CASSSAGTGNNSPLHF
TRBJ2-5 | NA | TRBV4-1 | NA | TGCGCCAGCAGCCAAGAATGGAGAGAGACCCAGTACTTC | CASSQEWRETQYF
TRBJ2-1 | NA | TRBV5-8 | TRBD2 | TGTGCCAGCGAAATAGCGGGGGTGACAAATGAGCAGTTCTTC | CASEIAGVTNEQFF
TRBJ2-2 | NA | TRBV4-3 | TRBD1 | TGCGCCAGCAGCCAACTTTATTCCGGGACAGGGAAGGCGAACACCGGGGAGCTGTTTTTT | CASSQLYSGTGKANTGELFF
TRBJ2-3 | NA | TRBV15 | TRBD1 | TGTGCCACCAGCACCGAGGACAGGCGACTCACAGATACGCAGTATTTT | CATSTEDRRLTDTQYF